The source of this T cell receptor beta chain is a study of blood T cell repertoires in COVID-19. Turning to the study itself: Samples representing acute and convalescent COVID-19 were sourced from the United States, Italy and Spain. Sample material is recorded as cDNA or gDNA derived from T cells, B-cell-depleted T cells, or PBMCs.

CDR1 WSHSY and CDR2 SAAADI come from the germline V gene. The CDR3 spans 14 residues. Trimming pared 2 bases from V and 6 bases from J, leaving 11 bases between. Per the study methods: By means of reference gene primer amplification, nucleated cell counts were estimated. Sequencing used immunoSEQ multiplex PCR; TCRdb keeps in-frame clones, though not all of them. V and J calls and clone size are as listed in that table; D and trimming were resolved from the DNA. The table lists 270,000 or so clones, about four fifths of them singletons. The sample consisted of peripheral blood. This TCR derives from a woman aged 18-35 years with acute or convalescent COVID-19. V and J are TRBV10-2 and TRBJ1-5; TRBD1 is a possible D gene (5 bases). In DNA, the CDR3 is TGCGCCAGCAGTGAGCCAGGGATAATTCAGCCCCAGCATTTT. Its protein is CASSEPGIIQPQHF.